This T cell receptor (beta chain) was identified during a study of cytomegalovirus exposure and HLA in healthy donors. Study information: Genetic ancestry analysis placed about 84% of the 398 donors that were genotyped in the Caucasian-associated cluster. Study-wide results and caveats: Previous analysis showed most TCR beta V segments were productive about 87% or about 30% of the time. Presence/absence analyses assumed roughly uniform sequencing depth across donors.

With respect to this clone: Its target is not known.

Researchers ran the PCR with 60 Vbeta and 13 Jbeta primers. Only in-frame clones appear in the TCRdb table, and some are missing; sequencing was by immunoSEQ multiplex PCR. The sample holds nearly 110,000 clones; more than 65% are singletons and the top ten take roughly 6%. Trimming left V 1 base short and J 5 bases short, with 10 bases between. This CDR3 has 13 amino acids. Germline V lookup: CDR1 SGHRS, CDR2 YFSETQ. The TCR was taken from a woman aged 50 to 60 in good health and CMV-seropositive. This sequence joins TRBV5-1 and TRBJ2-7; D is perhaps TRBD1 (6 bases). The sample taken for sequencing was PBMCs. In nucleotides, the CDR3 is TGCGCCAGCAGCTTGACAGGGAGCCACGAGCAGTACTTC. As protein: CASSLTGSHEQYF.